This T cell receptor (beta chain) was captured in a study of T-cell memory formation after mild COVID-19. Looking at the study overall: Each donor largely had its own TCR clusters. General observations from the study: CD4+ bias marked clones expanding day 15 to 37, unlike balanced contracting clones. The pre-infection memory compartment contained some responding clones, suggesting cross-reactive memory joined.

This CDR3 is 13 amino acids long. Germline CDR1 is DFQATT and CDR2 is SNEGSKA (reference sequence). A note on this clonotype: Its target is unknown. A junction boundary mismatches the germline segment, possibly from a read error.

Amplification by 5'RACE using constant-segment primers produced TCR alpha and TCR beta cDNA libraries that carried sample barcodes and UMIs. From the 5' RACE reads, TCRdb called clonotypes with MiXCR, one entry per CDR3 protein. The sample has hundreds of thousands of distinct CDR3 sequences, about 13% seen once. This TCR came from a man in his late teens or twenties who had mild COVID-19 (a few samples of this study predate the infection). Cell type and time point are not known. The J gene is TRBJ1-2, the V gene TRBV20-1, with TRBD1 matching 10 bases. The sequenced sample consisted of PBMCs or a T cell subset sorted from them (not recorded which). DNA for the CDR3: TGCAGTGCCCTCGGACAGGGGGACTATTGCTACACCTTC. Encoded protein: CSALGQGDYCYTF.